A selection of T cell receptor beta chains follows, all from one sample in a study of T cells in Graves' hyperthyroidism and ophthalmopathy. One entry per CDR3 protein, called by TCRdb with MiXCR from the multiplex PCR reads. The sample has 450,000 to 600,000 distinct CDR3 sequences; roughly 21% are singletons. The sequencing input was blood. The receptor set was obtained from a man aged 35 to 55 with Graves' ophthalmopathy. Each CDR3 is given with its conserved first and last residue. D genes are given only for firm matches. Not every row has a clone size; where given, it reads once, few, many or a size class.

>TRBV4-1|TRBJ1-1|TRBD1|few
TGCGCCAGCAGCCACACCGGGGGGGGCAGGGGGCGCAGTAACACTGAAGCTTTCTTT
CASSHTGGGRGRSNTEAFF
>TRBV19|TRBJ2-1|NA|few
TGTGCCAGTAGTATAGGCGCTAGCAATGAGCAGTTCTTC
CASSIGASNEQFF
>TRBV7-9|TRBJ2-3|TRBD2|many
TGTGCCAGCAGCGCGTCTGGGACTAGCATTGATACGCAGTATTTT
CASSASGTSIDTQYF
>TRBV5-6|TRBJ1-6|NA|few
TGTGCCAGCAGTGGGGGAGGTAGTAAGGTCACCCTCCACTTT
CASSGGGSKVTLHF
>TRBV15|TRBJ2-1|TRBD2|NA
TGTGCCACCAGCAGAGATGGTAGCGGGAGGGTCTACAATGAGCAGTTCTTC
CATSRDGSGRVYNEQFF
>TRBV20-1|TRBJ2-3|NA|few
TGCAGTGCTACACGGGACTCCGATCCCACAGATACGCAGTATTTT
CSATRDSDPTDTQYF
>TRBV29-1|TRBJ1-1|NA|few
TGCAGCGGTGCTGGACAGCTGAACACTGAAGCTTTCTTT
CSGAGQLNTEAFF
>TRBV6-1|TRBJ2-3|NA|few
TGTGCCAGCAGCCCAGCCTCGATTAAAGATACGCAGTATTTT
CASSPASIKDTQYF
>TRBV3-1|TRBJ1-6|TRBD1|few
TGTGCCAGCAGCCCCGCGACAGGGAATTCACCCCTCCACTTT
CASSPATGNSPLHF
>TRBV6-2/TRBV6-3|TRBJ2-4|NA|NA
TGTGCCAGCTGTGACAGGGAGGTAGCCAAAAACATTCAGTACTTC
CASCDREVAKNIQYF
>TRBV11-2|TRBJ2-1|TRBD2|many
TGTGCCAGCAGCCGAAGGACGGGGGGGGAGAAGCAGTTCTTC
CASSRRTGGEKQFF
>TRBV7-2|TRBJ2-2|TRBD2|NA
TGTGCCAGCAGCTGGGGACTAGCGAAGTCCGGGGAGCTGTTTTTT
CASSWGLAKSGELFF
>TRBV2|TRBJ1-2|TRBD1|many
TGTGCCAGCACCCTGACAGGGGGCGGCTATGGCTACACCTTC
CASTLTGGGYGYTF
>TRBV30|TRBJ1-5|NA|NA
TGTGCCTGGGCCGACGGGCTCGATCAGCCCCAGCATTTT
CAWADGLDQPQHF
>TRBV3-1|TRBJ2-1|NA|NA
TGTGCCAGCAGCCCCCGTAACTTGGGGGGGCTTGGATATGAGCAGTTCTTC
CASSPRNLGGLGYEQFF
>TRBV6-5|TRBJ2-5|NA|NA
TGTGCCAGCAGTTACAAAATTCCGGGGGCGGGAGAGACCCAGTACTTC
CASSYKIPGAGETQYF
>TRBV6-1|TRBJ1-5|NA|NA
TGTGCCAGCAGTGAAGGCCGACCGGGAGATCAGCCCCAGCATTTT
CASSEGRPGDQPQHF
>TRBV11-2|TRBJ2-5|TRBD2|many
TGTGCCAGCAACCCGCGGGGGGGATCAGGGACCCAGTACTTC
CASNPRGGSGTQYF
>TRBV6-2/TRBV6-3|TRBJ2-7|TRBD2|NA
TGTGCCAGCAGTTCCCCGGGACTAGCGGCCGAGCAGTACTTC
CASSSPGLAAEQYF
>TRBV6-9|TRBJ2-6|TRBD1|NA
TGTGCCAGCACTTTTAGCCGGGACAGGGTGGACTCTGGGGCCAACGTCCTGACTTTC
CASTFSRDRVDSGANVLTF
>TRBV7-2|TRBJ2-1|NA|many
TGTGCCAGCAGCTTCTCCGGGACGACTAGTTTCTCCTACAATGAGCAGTTCTTC
CASSFSGTTSFSYNEQFF
>TRBV3-1|TRBJ2-5|TRBD2|NA
TGTGCCAGCAGCCGGGGGACTAGCCGAAGGGTGGCCCAGTACTTC
CASSRGTSRRVAQYF
>TRBV6-1|TRBJ2-7|TRBD1|NA
TGTGCCAGCTGCTTGGGGACAGCCTACGAGCAGTACTTC
CASCLGTAYEQYF
>TRBV28|TRBJ2-7|NA|many
TGTGCCAGCAGTTTAGGAGGGGCCCGCCCCTACGAGCAGTACTTC
CASSLGGARPYEQYF
>TRBV11-2|TRBJ2-7|TRBD1|many
TGTGCCAGCGGCACAGGGGGCTCGTACGAGCAGTACTTC
CASGTGGSYEQYF
>TRBV3-1|TRBJ2-3|TRBD1|many
TGTGCCAGCACCCCGACAGGGTACACAGATACGCAGTATTTT
CASTPTGYTDTQYF
>TRBV19|TRBJ1-2|TRBD1|few
TGTGCCAGTATCCCCTTCCAGGGGGCGCAGGGCTACACCTTC
CASIPFQGAQGYTF
>TRBV9|TRBJ2-3|TRBD1|few
TGTGCCAGCAGCGAGGGACAGAAGACAGATACGCAGTATTTT
CASSEGQKTDTQYF
>TRBV27|TRBJ2-7|NA|NA
TGTGCCAGCGCGCCAGAAGGAGGGTCAAACTACGAGCAGTACTTC
CASAPEGGSNYEQYF